This is a list of T cell receptor beta chains from one sample in a study of regulatory T cells in long-lasting Graves disease. TCRdb itself ran the multiplex PCR reads through MiXCR, one entry per CDR3 protein. The sample contains roughly 470,000 distinct CDR3 sequences, roughly 20% of which appear only once. The source material was peripheral blood mononuclear cells (PBMCs), sampled when the disease was refractory, from a patient treated with antithyroid drugs. The receptor set was obtained from a female donor with Graves disease. Both conserved end residues are part of each CDR3. The D gene is left open where the match is weak. Some rows have no size entry. The others give once, few or many, or a class for an expanded clone.

V gene	D gene	J gene	clone size	CDR3 DNA	CDR3 protein
TRBV2	TRBD2	TRBJ2-7	many	TGTGCCAGCAGTGAAACACTAGCGGGGGGCTTTTACGAGCAGTACTTC	CASSETLAGGFYEQYF
TRBV10-2	.	TRBJ2-3	.	TGCGCCAGCGCTCTGACAGATACGCAGTATTTT	CASALTDTQYF
TRBV24-1	.	TRBJ1-1	many	TGTGCCACCAACCTACCAGGGGCGGACACTGAAGCTTTCTTT	CATNLPGADTEAFF
TRBV18	.	TRBJ2-7	few	TGTGCCAGCTCACCACTACAGAGCACCTACGAGCAGTACTTC	CASSPLQSTYEQYF
TRBV15	.	TRBJ2-7	many	TGTGCCACCAGCAGACTGCGACTCGGGTACGAGCAGTACTTC	CATSRLRLGYEQYF
TRBV3-1	.	TRBJ1-5	many	TGTGCCAGCAGCCAAACAAGAAATAGCAATCAGCCCCAGCATTTT	CASSQTRNSNQPQHF
TRBV2	TRBD1	TRBJ1-2	many	TGTGCCAGCAGTGAAGTAAGGGGGCCGAATTCCCTCTATGGCTACACCTTC	CASSEVRGPNSLYGYTF
TRBV7-8	TRBD1	TRBJ1-4	few	TGTGCCAGCAGCACCCGACAGGGATTGGGTGAAAAACTGTTTTTT	CASSTRQGLGEKLFF
TRBV18	TRBD1	TRBJ1-6	few	TGTGCCAGCTCACCAAAACCGGGACAGGGTAATTCACCCCTCCACTTT	CASSPKPGQGNSPLHF
TRBV20-1	.	TRBJ2-1	.	TGCAGTGCTAGGGGCGTATCTGATAATGAGCAGTTCTTC	CSARGVSDNEQFF
TRBV19	TRBD1	TRBJ2-7	.	TGTGCCAGTAGTGCCCCTGGACAGGGGTTGCACGAGCAGTACTTC	CASSAPGQGLHEQYF
TRBV4-1	.	TRBJ1-4	few	TGCGCCAGCAGCCAAGATAGAGGCGAAAAACTGTTTTTT	CASSQDRGEKLFF
TRBV5-1	TRBD2	TRBJ2-7	.	TGCGCCAGCAGCCTCGGGACTAGCGGGAGAGGGGCCTCCGAGCAGTACTTC	CASSLGTSGRGASEQYF
TRBV29-1	.	TRBJ1-1	.	TGCAGCGGACTAATAACCCCGCGCACTGAAGCTTTCTTT	CSGLITPRTEAFF
TRBV28	.	TRBJ2-3	.	TGTGCCAGCAACCCGCGGCGGGATACGCAGTATTTT	CASNPRRDTQYF
TRBV20-1	TRBD1	TRBJ1-4	.	TGCAGCGGTGTGGGACAGGGGGAAAAACTGTTTTTT	CSGVGQGEKLFF
TRBV5-1	TRBD2	TRBJ2-2	.	TGCGCCAGCAGCCCGGACGTAGCGGGCAAAGGCGGGGAGCTGTTTTTT	CASSPDVAGKGGELFF
TRBV15	.	TRBJ2-1	.	TGTGCCACCAGCAGAGATGCTCGGTACAATGAGCAGTTCTTC	CATSRDARYNEQFF
TRBV19	TRBD1	TRBJ1-1	few	TGTGCCAGTAGGACACCGGGACAGCTGAACACTGAAGCTTTCTTT	CASRTPGQLNTEAFF
TRBV27	.	TRBJ2-7	.	TGTGCCAGCAGTTTTCGGGACCGGGAGCAGTACTTC	CASSFRDREQYF
TRBV5-4	.	TRBJ2-4	.	TGTGCCAGCAGCTTGTATGTAGAAAACATTCAGTACTTC	CASSLYVENIQYF